These 30 T cell receptor beta chains originate from one sample sequenced in a study of CD8+CD57+ T cells in acquired aplastic anemia. TCR beta VDJ combinations and CDR3 sequences were profiled from genomic DNA. TCRdb redid the calling of the reads with MiXCR, one entry per CDR3 protein. The sample lists around 500,000 distinct CDR3 sequences, approximately 33% seen once, with approximately 0.82% in the top ten. CD8+CD57+ cell expansion had been shown by flow cytometry in patients chosen for sequencing. Sequencing was performed on sorted CD4+, CD8+, or CD8+CD57+ T cells (not recorded which) from PBMCs. These receptors originate from a human donor with aplastic anemia.

This clonotype turned up a few times. A much larger clone sits a single nucleotide away, making a read error possible. Without the conserved terminal phenylalanine or tryptophan, this CDR3 likely stems from a read error. The chain recombines TRBV2 with TRBJ2-5, with D possibly matching TRBD2 (6 bases). The CDR3 runs 14 residues. CDR1 and CDR2 (germline): SNHLY, FYNNEI. Trimming cost V 6 bases and J 4 bases, with 15 bases left between them. The CDR3 DNA reads TGTGCCAGCAGGGGTAGACTAGGTCGAGAGACCCAGTACTCC. It yields the protein CASRGRLGRETQYS.

V and J are TRBV12-3 or TRBV12-4 and TRBJ2-1, with 10 positions matching TRBD2. The CDR3 extends over 15 amino acids. Trimming took 6 bases from V and 3 from J; bases not matched to a gene: 5. In DNA, the CDR3 is TGTGCCAGCAGACCAGCGGGAGGGGACTACAATGAGCAGTTCTTC. Translation gives CASRPAGGDYNEQFF.

This clonotype was detected ten times or more. In nucleotides, the CDR3 is TGTGCCAGTACCACAGGCTTGCGAGCTTTCTTT. Translation: CASTTGLRAFF. The V gene is TRBV19, the J gene TRBJ1-1; D possibly corresponds to TRBD1 (5 bases). The germline CDR1 and CDR2 sequences are LNHDA and SQIVND (reference sequence). V lost 7 bases and J 10 bases, leaving 13 bases between the germline ends. This CDR3 region has 11 residues.

The chain uses TRBV4-2 and TRBJ2-3; 11 bases map to TRBD2. CDR1 and CDR2 from the germline V gene are LGHNA and YNFKEQ. The CDR3 totals 15 residues. J lost 8 bases, V lost 2 bases, and 6 bases had no gene match. CDR3 DNA: TGTGCCAGCAGCCAAACTAGCGGGGGACCGGGTACGCAGTATTTT. Translation gives CASSQTSGGPGTQYF.

Concerning this clonotype itself: An end of the junction differs from the germline gene, which may be a read error. The J gene is TRBJ1-5, the V gene TRBV19; 8 bases fit TRBD1. This CDR3 is built from 16 residues. Germline-derived CDR1 and CDR2 are LNHDA and SQIVND (reference sequence). CDR3 DNA: TGTTCCAGTAGTCCTCCTTGGAGGACAGGGAATCAGCCCCAGCATTTT. Its translation is CSSSPPWRTGNQPQHF.

This chain connects TRBV11-2 to TRBJ1-6; 9 nucleotides agree with TRBD1. Trimming removed 2 bases from V and 7 bases from J; junction bases left unmatched: 12. Germline CDR1 and CDR2: SGHAT and FQNNGV. The CDR3 sequence is 18 residues long. The CDR3 DNA sequence: TGTGCCAGCAGCTTAATTCTAGGGACAGGGCTTACGAATTCACCCCTCCACTTT. Its protein is CASSLILGTGLTNSPLHF.

This clonotype was detected many times. This chain uses TRBV29-1 with TRBJ2-1; D is uncertain. Per germline, CDR1 SQVTM and CDR2 ANQGSEA. Trimming removed 4 bases from V and 2 bases from J, with 9 bases in between. The CDR3 spans 13 residues. The CDR3 loop is CSVGRRAYNEQFF. DNA for the CDR3: TGCAGCGTTGGTCGGCGAGCCTACAATGAGCAGTTCTTC.

This clonotype has at least ten counts. V usage is TRBV19 and J usage is TRBJ2-2; perhaps TRBD1 as D (6 bases). The CDR3 spans 15 residues. Germline V gene data show CDR1 as LNHDA and CDR2 as SQIVND (reference sequence). Trimming stripped 3 bases from V and 2 bases from J, with 10 bases between. CDR3 residues: CASSMGQPNTGELFF. The CDR3 bases are TGTGCCAGTAGTATGGGACAACCCAACACCGGGGAGCTGTTTTTT.

The V gene is TRBV2, the J gene TRBJ2-7, with 8 bases matching TRBD1. V dropped 7 bases and J dropped 4; count of bases not matched to a gene: 6. CDR1 is SNHLY and CDR2 is FYNNEI in the germline V gene. The CDR3 covers 13 residues. CDR3 DNA sequence: TGTGCCAGCACCACGGACAGGGTATACGAGCAGTACTTC. Its translation is CASTTDRVYEQYF.

This clonotype has just one count. A much larger clone differs by one base, so this may be a read error. The chain joins TRBV7-2 to TRBJ1-5; D is possibly TRBD1 (5 bases). The V gene's germline CDR1 is SGHTA and CDR2 FQGNSA. This CDR3 is built from 13 residues. Trimming removed 4 bases from V and 8 bases from J, with 12 bases in between. The DNA for the CDR3 is TGTGCCAGCAGCTCAGGGATGTCTGAGCCCCAGCATTTT. It yields the protein CASSSGMSEPQHF.

This chain connects TRBV30 to TRBJ1-6; 11 bases map to TRBD1. The length of the CDR3 is 19 residues. J was trimmed by 0 bases and V by 4 bases; bases with no gene match: 11. Germline V CDR1 and CDR2: GTSNPN, SVGIG (reference sequence). CDR3 sequence (DNA): TGTGCCTGGACCGGGACAGGGGGGTTCCAACCCTCCTATAATTCACCCCTCCACTTT. Translated: CAWTGTGGFQPSYNSPLHF.

This clonotype was picked up many times. The gene calls are TRBV2 and TRBJ1-1; TRBD1 aligns across 7 bases. The V gene's germline CDR1 is SNHLY and CDR2 FYNNEI. The trim removed 6 bases at V and 4 bases at J, leaving 11 bases unmatched. The CDR3 has 15 residues. CDR3 bases: TGTGCCAGCAGGGGGCGACAGGGTGGTGGCACTGAAGCTTTCTTT. It encodes CASRGRQGGGTEAFF.

The V call is TRBV5-1, the J call TRBJ1-2; D gene unclear. This CDR3 comprises 15 residues. The V gene lost 2 bases and the J gene lost 8 bases, with 19 bases spanning the gap. Germline lookup yields CDR1 SGHRS and CDR2 YFSETQ. CDR3 region: CASSFLTAASEGYTF. The CDR3 coding sequence is TGCGCCAGCAGCTTTCTAACAGCCGCCTCGGAGGGCTACACCTTC.

Concerning this clonotype: An end of the junction differs from the germline gene, which may be a read error. The chain couples TRBV25-1 to TRBJ2-7; 7 positions agree with TRBD1. CDR1 and CDR2 from the germline V gene are MGHDK and SYGVNS. CDR3 length: 15 amino acids. Here the CDR3 DNA reads TGTGCTAGCAGTGATTCCGGGACAGCCGGCTACGAGCAGTACTTC. This codes for CASSDSGTAGYEQYF.

This clonotype was counted many times. The chain uses TRBV6-1 and TRBJ1-6, with TRBD1 identical over 11 bases. Per the germline V gene, CDR1 is MNHNS and CDR2 is SASEGT. CDR3 length: 15 amino acids. V gave up 5 bases and J gave up 7 bases; unmatched junction bases: 4. The CDR3 loop is CASSTRDRGNSPLHF. The CDR3 DNA sequence: TGTGCCAGCAGTACTAGGGACAGGGGGAATTCACCCCTCCACTTT.

At least ten counts were recorded for this clonotype. This rearrangement joins TRBV20-1 to TRBJ1-2, with 8 bases matching TRBD1. Per germline, CDR1 DFQATT and CDR2 SNEGSKA (reference sequence). Germline trimming cut 2 bases from V and 7 bases from J; bases unmatched to any gene: 18. The CDR3 extends over 17 amino acids. This CDR3 is CSARSSQQEDRDRGYTF. The CDR3, as DNA: TGCAGTGCTAGATCGTCCCAACAAGAGGACAGGGACCGTGGCTACACCTTC.

In this sample, this clonotype turned up a few times. This chain uses TRBV24-1 with TRBJ2-7; 9 positions agree with TRBD1. Germline CDR1 KGHDR, CDR2 SFDVKD. This CDR3 is built from 15 residues. The junction had 9 bases not matched to a gene; V was cut back by 5 bases and J by 5 bases. The CDR3 loop reads CATSAKSRDRDEQYF. In DNA form, the CDR3 reads TGTGCCACCAGTGCTAAATCCCGGGACAGGGACGAGCAGTACTTC.

The chain is built from TRBV29-1 and TRBJ2-7; no clear D gene. V was pared by 6 bases and J by 6 bases, with 12 bases between. Germline values: CDR1 SQVTM, CDR2 ANQGSEA. This CDR3 region has 11 residues. CDR3 residues: CSVVKPVEQYF. CDR3 DNA sequence: TGCAGCGTCGTAAAACCCGTCGAGCAGTACTTC.

In its sample, this clonotype was seen many times. V and J are TRBV19 and TRBJ1-1; D gene ambiguous. The CDR3 is 14 amino acids. V was cut by 0 bases and J by 1 base, with 6 bases left in between. CDR1 is LNHDA and CDR2 is SQIVND in the germline V gene (reference sequence). The CDR3 DNA reads as TGTGCCAGTAGTATAGACCACACGAACACTGAAGCTTTCTTT. Translated: CASSIDHTNTEAFF.

This clonotype has more than one count but fewer than ten. The J gene is TRBJ1-1, the V gene TRBV30; no reliable D call. The CDR3 length is 10 residues. The germline V gene encodes CDR1 GTSNPN and CDR2 SVGIG (reference sequence). V was clipped by 4 bases and J by 9 bases, with 9 bases between them. This CDR3 reads CAWIARKAFF. CDR3 DNA sequence: TGTGCCTGGATCGCGAGGAAAGCTTTCTTT.

This clonotype was observed many times. The chain joins TRBV7-2 to TRBJ1-6, with D maybe TRBD1 (5 bases). V was pared by 3 bases and J by 10 bases, with 10 bases between. The CDR3 has 13 residues. Germline V gene data show CDR1 as SGHTA and CDR2 as FQGNSA. The CDR3 loop reads CASSFQGDSPLHF. For the CDR3, the DNA is TGTGCCAGCAGCTTCCAGGGTGACTCACCCCTCCACTTT.

A few counts support this clonotype. This chain connects TRBV6-6 to TRBJ1-1; 8 bases are a match to TRBD1. Germline trimming cut 4 bases from V and 11 bases from J; bases unmatched to any gene: 6. CDR3 length: 12 residues. CDR1 and CDR2 (germline): MNHNY, SVGAGI (reference sequence). The CDR3 loop is CASSSGQVEAFF. The CDR3 coding sequence is TGTGCCAGCAGTTCGGGACAGGTGGAGGCTTTCTTT.

This clonotype was counted at least ten times. J is TRBJ2-2 and V is TRBV25-1, with a tentative D call TRBD1 (5 bases). Germline assignment: CDR1 MGHDK and CDR2 SYGVNS. The CDR3 covers 13 residues. Trimming took off 3 bases at V and 9 bases at J, with 11 bases between the two ends. For the CDR3, the DNA is TGTGCCAGCAGTGACACACAGGTCAGGGAGCTGTTTTTT. Encoded protein: CASSDTQVRELFF.

To note about this clonotype: A much larger clone differs from this one at a single base, so this may be a read error. This sequence joins TRBV19 and TRBJ2-5, with TRBD2 identical over 10 bases. J lost 6 bases, V lost 11 bases, and 9 bases had no gene match. The CDR3 loop spans 13 amino acids. The germline CDR1 and CDR2 sequences are LNHDA and SQIVND (reference sequence). For the CDR3, the DNA is TGTGCCGGTATAGCGGGAGGAGGCAAGACCCAGTACTTC. Encoded protein: CAGIAGGGKTQYF. The full variable domain, in which reference TRBV19 and TRBJ2-5 provide the parts outside the CDR3, is DGGITQSPKYLFRKEGQNVTLSCEQNLNHDAMYWYRQDPGQGLRLIYYSQIVNDFQKGDIAEGYSVSREKKESFPLTVTSAQKNPTAFYLCAGIAGGGKTQYFGPGTRLLVL.

This clonotype was counted many times. The J gene is TRBJ1-3, the V gene TRBV10-3, with 8 bases matching TRBD1. V lost 5 bases, J lost 0 bases, and 3 bases stayed unmatched. The CDR3 sequence is 15 residues long. CDR1 ENHRY and CDR2 SYGVKD come from the germline V gene. CDR3 loop: CAISSTGGSGNTIYF. In DNA, the CDR3 is TGTGCCATCAGTAGTACAGGGGGCTCTGGAAACACCATATATTTT.

The chain links TRBV15 to TRBJ1-2; TRBD1 is a possible D gene (6 bases). V was trimmed by 2 bases and J by 6 bases, leaving 13 bases between them. CDR3 length equals 14 residues. Germline V gene sequence: CDR1 LNHNV, CDR2 YYDKDF (reference sequence). The CDR3 DNA follows: TGTGCCACCAGCAGAACAGGGAGCTTCCATGGCTACACCTTC. Its translation: CATSRTGSFHGYTF.

The chain combines TRBV19 with TRBJ1-5; no reliable D call. The length of the CDR3 is 15 residues. In germline, CDR1 is LNHDA, CDR2 SQIVND (reference sequence). Between the trimmed V and J ends, which lost 3 bases and 1 base, there was a span of 10 bases. CDR3 sequence reads: CASSIGQASNQPQHF. For the CDR3, the DNA is TGTGCCAGTAGTATTGGGCAGGCGAGCAATCAGCCCCAGCATTTT. Filled out from reference TRBV19 and TRBJ1-5, the complete variable domain reads DGGITQSPKYLFRKEGQNVTLSCEQNLNHDAMYWYRQDPGQGLRLIYYSQIVNDFQKGDIAEGYSVSREKKESFPLTVTSAQKNPTAFYLCASSIGQASNQPQHFGDGTRLSIL.

This clonotype occurred many times. V is TRBV7-9 and J is TRBJ2-7; 9 positions agree with TRBD1. The CDR3 runs 14 residues. The V gene's germline CDR1 is SEHNR and CDR2 FQNEAQ (reference sequence). V gave up 3 bases and J gave up 3 bases; unmatched junction bases: 3. CDR3 sequence (DNA): TGTGCCAGCAGCTTCGGGACAGGGAACTACGAGCAGTACTTC. Residues: CASSFGTGNYEQYF.

The chain couples TRBV7-9 to TRBJ1-2; no reliable D call. The V gene's germline CDR1 is SEHNR and CDR2 FQNEAQ (reference sequence). CDR3 size: 13 residues. Trimming removed 4 bases at V and 8 bases at J, with 14 bases between. Here the CDR3 reads CASSSPGSDGYTF. DNA for the CDR3: TGTGCCAGCAGCTCCCCGGGATCAGACGGCTACACCTTC.

This sequence joins TRBV6-1 and TRBJ1-5; D is possibly TRBD1 (6 bases). Looked up from germline, CDR1 is MNHNS and CDR2 is SASEGT. The CDR3 runs 15 residues. Between the trimmed V and J ends, which lost 2 bases and 6 bases, there was a span of 14 bases. The CDR3 sequence: CASSESWGASQPQHF. DNA of the CDR3: TGTGCCAGCAGTGAAAGTTGGGGGGCTAGTCAGCCCCAGCATTTT.